The entry below describes one T cell receptor (beta chain). What it binds is not known. Indicated time point: sample taken at primary tumor resection. Around 68 TRACERx patients with early, untreated non-small cell lung cancer donated samples. In each case, whole RNA from tumor, nontumor lung or frozen PBMC was sequenced unsorted. The CDR3 totals 15 residues. The V end lost 2 bases, the J end lost 2 bases, and 12 bases lay between the germline ends. Germline V gene sequence: CDR1 SGHTA, CDR2 FQGNSA. These data come from a study of spatial heterogeneity in lung cancer. In the study overall: On average, each unique TCR and UMI combination appeared more than ten times in raw reads. Findings of the study overall: Within tumors, counts of expanded alpha and beta TCRs tracked tumor mutation counts.

Unique molecular identifiers tagged every individual TCR cDNA molecule. MiXCR, applied by TCRdb to the 5' RACE reads, yields one record per CDR3 protein. The sample lists over 25,000 distinct CDR3 sequences, roughly 7.4% occurring once. The clonotype was recovered from a male donor with early-stage non-small cell lung cancer. Sequencing was performed on lung tumor tissue, taken at surgery. This chain uses TRBV7-2 with TRBJ2-5; no clear D. Here the CDR3 DNA reads TGTGCCAGCAGCTTAATAGCTCTCTCTCAAGAGACCCAGTACTTC. As protein: CASSLIALSQETQYF. The whole variable domain, remainder taken from reference TRBV7-2 and TRBJ2-5, is GAGVSQSPSNKVTEKGKDVELRCDPISGHTALYWYRQSLGQGLEFLIYFQGNSAPDKSGLPSDRFSAERTGGSVSTLTIQRTQQEDSAVYLCASSLIALSQETQYFGPGTRLLVL.